This note documents a single T cell receptor beta chain sequence. The entry originates in a study of blood T cell repertoires in COVID-19. About the research overall: The origin of the acute and convalescent COVID-19 samples was the United States, Italy and Spain.

Authors' analysis steps: Reference gene primer amplification yielded estimated nucleated cell counts. Only in-frame clones appear in the TCRdb table, and some are missing; sequencing was by immunoSEQ multiplex PCR. V and J calls and clone size follow that table, whereas D and trimming were derived from the DNA. The table has 130,000 to 150,000 clones, around 81% seen once. The CDR3 has 16 residues. CDR1 is SGDLS, CDR2 YYNGEE, per germline. Between the trimmed V and J ends, which lost 3 bases and 1 base, there was a span of 14 bases. The sequenced material came from peripheral blood. The rearrangement uses TRBV9 and TRBJ1-3; tentatively, D is TRBD1 (6 bases). The sequence derives from a human donor in a cohort sampled during active COVID-19. This CDR3 reads CASSETGGGSGNTIYF. Written as DNA, the CDR3 is TGTGCCAGCAGCGAGACAGGCGGGGGATCTGGAAACACCATATATTTT.